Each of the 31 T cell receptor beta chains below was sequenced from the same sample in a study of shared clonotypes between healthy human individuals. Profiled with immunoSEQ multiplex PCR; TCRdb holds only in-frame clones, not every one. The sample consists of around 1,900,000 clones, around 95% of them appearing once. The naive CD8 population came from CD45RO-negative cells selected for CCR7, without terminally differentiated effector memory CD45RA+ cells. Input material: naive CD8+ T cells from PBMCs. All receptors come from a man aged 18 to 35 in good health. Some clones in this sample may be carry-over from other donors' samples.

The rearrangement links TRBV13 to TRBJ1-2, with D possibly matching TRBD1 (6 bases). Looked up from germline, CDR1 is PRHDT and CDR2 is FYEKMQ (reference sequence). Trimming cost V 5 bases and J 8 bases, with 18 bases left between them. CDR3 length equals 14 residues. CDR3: CASSHLGQGNGYTF. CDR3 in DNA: TGTGCCAGCAGCCACCTGGGGCAGGGGAACGGCTACACCTTC. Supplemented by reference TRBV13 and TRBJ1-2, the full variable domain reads AAGVIQSPRHLIKEKRETATLKCYPIPRHDTVYWYQQGPGQDPQFLISFYEKMQSDKGSIPDRFSAQQFSDYHSELNMSSLELGDSALYFCASSHLGQGNGYTFGSGTRLTVV.

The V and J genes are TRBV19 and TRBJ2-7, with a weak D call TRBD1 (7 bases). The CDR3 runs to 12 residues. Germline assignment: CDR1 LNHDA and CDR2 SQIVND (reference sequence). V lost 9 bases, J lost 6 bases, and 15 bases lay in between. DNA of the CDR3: TGTGCCAGCGGAACAGGGGAGGTCGAGCAGTACTTC. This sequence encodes CASGTGEVEQYF.

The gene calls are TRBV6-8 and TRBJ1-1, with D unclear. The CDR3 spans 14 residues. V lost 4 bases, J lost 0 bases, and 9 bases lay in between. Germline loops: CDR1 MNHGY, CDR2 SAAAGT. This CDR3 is CASSSSRLNTEAFF. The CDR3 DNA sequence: TGTGCCAGCAGTTCGAGTCGCCTGAACACTGAAGCTTTCTTT.

CDR3 protein: CASRWTGNVEAFF. In DNA form, the CDR3 reads TGTGCCAGCAGATGGACAGGGAATGTTGAAGCTTTCTTT. This chain joins TRBV27 and TRBJ1-1; 8 bases agree with TRBD1. V dropped 6 bases and J dropped 7; count of bases not matched to a gene: 7. The CDR3 has 13 residues. Looked up from germline, CDR1 is MNHEY and CDR2 is SMNVEV (reference sequence).

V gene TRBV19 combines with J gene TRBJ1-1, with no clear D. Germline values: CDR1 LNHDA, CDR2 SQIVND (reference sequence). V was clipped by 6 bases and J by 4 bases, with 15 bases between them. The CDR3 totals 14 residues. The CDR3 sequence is CASSPLIGSTEAFF. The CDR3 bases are TGTGCCAGTAGCCCCCTGATCGGATCCACTGAAGCTTTCTTT.

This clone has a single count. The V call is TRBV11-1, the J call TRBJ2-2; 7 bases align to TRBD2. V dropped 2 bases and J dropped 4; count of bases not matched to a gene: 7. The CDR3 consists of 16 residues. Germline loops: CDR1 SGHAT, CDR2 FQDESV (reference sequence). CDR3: CASSLSGGSSTGELFF. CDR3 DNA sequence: TGTGCCAGCAGCTTATCAGGCGGGAGCTCCACCGGGGAGCTGTTTTTT.

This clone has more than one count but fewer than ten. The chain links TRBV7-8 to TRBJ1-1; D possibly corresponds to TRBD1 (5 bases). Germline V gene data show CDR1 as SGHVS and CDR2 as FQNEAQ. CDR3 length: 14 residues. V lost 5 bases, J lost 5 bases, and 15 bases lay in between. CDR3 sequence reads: CASSQTRARTEAFF. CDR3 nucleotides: TGTGCCAGCAGCCAGACCAGGGCGCGGACTGAAGCTTTCTTT.

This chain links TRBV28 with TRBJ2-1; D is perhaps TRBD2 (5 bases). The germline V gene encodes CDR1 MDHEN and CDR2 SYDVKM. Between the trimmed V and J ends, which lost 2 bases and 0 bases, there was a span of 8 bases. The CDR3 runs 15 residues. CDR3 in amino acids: CASSLAGPSYNEQFF. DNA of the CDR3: TGTGCCAGCAGTTTAGCGGGCCCCTCCTACAATGAGCAGTTCTTC.

The CDR3 loop is CASSTQRNEQFF. CDR3 DNA sequence: TGTGCCAGCAGCACTCAGCGCAATGAGCAGTTCTTC. The chain employs TRBV5-6 and TRBJ2-1; D remains unclear. With 4 bases removed from V and 6 bases from J, the gap between germline ends came to 8 bases. The CDR3 length is 12 residues. The germline V gene has CDR1 SGHDT and CDR2 YYEEEE.

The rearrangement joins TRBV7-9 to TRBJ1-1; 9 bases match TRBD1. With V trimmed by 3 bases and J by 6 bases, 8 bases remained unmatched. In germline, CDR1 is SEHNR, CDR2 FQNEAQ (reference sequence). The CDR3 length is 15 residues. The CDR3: CASSLGTGGRAEAFF. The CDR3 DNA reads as TGTGCCAGCAGCTTGGGTACAGGGGGCCGGGCTGAAGCTTTCTTT.

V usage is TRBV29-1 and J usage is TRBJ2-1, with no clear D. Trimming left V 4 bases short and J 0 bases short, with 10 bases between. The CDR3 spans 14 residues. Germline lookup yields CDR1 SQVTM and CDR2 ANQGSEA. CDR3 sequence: CSVVGRPSYNEQFF. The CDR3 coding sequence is TGCAGCGTTGTAGGGCGACCCTCCTACAATGAGCAGTTCTTC.

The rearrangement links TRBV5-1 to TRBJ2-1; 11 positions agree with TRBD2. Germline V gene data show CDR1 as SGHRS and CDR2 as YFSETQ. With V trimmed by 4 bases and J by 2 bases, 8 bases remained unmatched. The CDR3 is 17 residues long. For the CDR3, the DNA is TGCGCCAGCAGCAACCTTGGGACTAGCGGAACCTACAATGAGCAGTTCTTC. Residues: CASSNLGTSGTYNEQFF.

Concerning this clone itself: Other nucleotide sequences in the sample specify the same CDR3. CDR3 sequence (DNA): TGTGCCAGCAGTTTAGGGGGGGTTGAGCAGTTCTTC. Protein sequence: CASSLGGVEQFF. This rearrangement joins TRBV28 to TRBJ2-1, with TRBD2 matching over 7 bases. The CDR3 spans 12 residues. V trimming: 2 bases; J trimming: 9 bases; junction bases outside the gene matches: 1. Germline V gene lookup returns CDR1 MDHEN and CDR2 SYDVKM. The full variable domain, completed using reference TRBV28 and TRBJ2-1, is DVKVTQSSRYLVKRTGEKVFLECVQDMDHENMFWYRQDPGLGLRLIYFSYDVKMKEKGDIPEGYSVSREKKERFSLILESASTNQTSMYLCASSLGGVEQFFGPGTRLTVL.

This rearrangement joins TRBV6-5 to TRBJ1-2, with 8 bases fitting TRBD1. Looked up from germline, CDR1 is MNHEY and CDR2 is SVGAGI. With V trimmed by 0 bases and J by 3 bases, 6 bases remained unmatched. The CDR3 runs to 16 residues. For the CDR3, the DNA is TGTGCCAGCAGTTACTCATGGCCAGGGGGCGACTATGGCTACACCTTC. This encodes CASSYSWPGGDYGYTF.

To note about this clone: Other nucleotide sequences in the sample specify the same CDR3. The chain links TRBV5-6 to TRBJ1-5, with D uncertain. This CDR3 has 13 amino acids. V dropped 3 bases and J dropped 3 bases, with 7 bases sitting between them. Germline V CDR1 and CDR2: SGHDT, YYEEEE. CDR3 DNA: TGTGCCAGCAGCTCGGGAGTCAATCAGCCCCAGCATTTT. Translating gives CASSSGVNQPQHF.

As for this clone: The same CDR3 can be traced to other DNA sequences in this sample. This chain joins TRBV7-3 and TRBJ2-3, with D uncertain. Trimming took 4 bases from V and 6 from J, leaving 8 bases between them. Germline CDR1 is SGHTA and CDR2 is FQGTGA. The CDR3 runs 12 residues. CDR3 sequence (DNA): TGTGCCAGCAGCTCCCCCCCCGATACGCAGTATTTT. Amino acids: CASSSPPDTQYF.

CDR3 DNA: TGTGCCAGCAGGGAGACCACTACCTACGAGCAGTACTTC. Translation gives CASRETTTYEQYF. The rearrangement uses TRBV2 and TRBJ2-7, with D unresolved. CDR1 and CDR2 from the germline V gene are SNHLY and FYNNEI. CDR3 length: 13 amino acids. V shed 6 bases and J shed 2 bases, with 11 bases lying between them.

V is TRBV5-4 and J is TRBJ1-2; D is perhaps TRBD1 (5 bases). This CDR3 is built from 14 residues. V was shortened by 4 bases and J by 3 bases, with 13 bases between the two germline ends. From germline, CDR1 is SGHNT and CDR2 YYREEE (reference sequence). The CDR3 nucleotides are TGTGCCAGCAGCACCTCAGGGTTTGACTATGGCTACACCTTC. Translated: CASSTSGFDYGYTF.

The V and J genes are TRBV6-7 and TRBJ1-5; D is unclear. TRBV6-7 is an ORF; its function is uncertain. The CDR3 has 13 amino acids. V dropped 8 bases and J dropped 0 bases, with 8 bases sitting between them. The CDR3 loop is CASGRYSNQPQHF. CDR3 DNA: TGTGCCAGCGGGAGATATAGCAATCAGCCCCAGCATTTT.

In DNA, the CDR3 is TGTGCCAGCAGCTTTGGACACATTAGGTACGAGCAGTACTTC. As protein: CASSFGHIRYEQYF. This rearrangement joins TRBV5-6 to TRBJ2-7; a weak D match, TRBD1 (5 bases). Deletions cut 2 bases from V and 4 bases from J, with 13 bases between. This CDR3 is 14 amino acids long. The germline V gene has CDR1 SGHDT and CDR2 YYEEEE.

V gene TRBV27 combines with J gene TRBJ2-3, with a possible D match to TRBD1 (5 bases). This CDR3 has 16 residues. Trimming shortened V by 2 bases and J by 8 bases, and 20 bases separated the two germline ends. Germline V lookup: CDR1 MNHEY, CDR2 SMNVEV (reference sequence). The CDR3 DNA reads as TGTGCCAGCAGTTTAAACGCAGGTTCGAATAGGGGTACGCAGTATTTT. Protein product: CASSLNAGSNRGTQYF.

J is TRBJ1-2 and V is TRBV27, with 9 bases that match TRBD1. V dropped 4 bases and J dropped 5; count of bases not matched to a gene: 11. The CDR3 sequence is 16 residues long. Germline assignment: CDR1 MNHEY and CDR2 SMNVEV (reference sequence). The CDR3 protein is CASSSYTGGLGYGYTF. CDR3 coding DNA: TGTGCCAGCAGTTCTTACACAGGGGGCTTGGGTTATGGCTACACCTTC.

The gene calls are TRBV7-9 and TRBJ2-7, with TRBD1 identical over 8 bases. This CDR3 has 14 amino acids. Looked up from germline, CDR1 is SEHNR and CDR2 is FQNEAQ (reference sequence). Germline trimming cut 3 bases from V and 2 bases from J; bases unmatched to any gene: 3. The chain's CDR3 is CASSLTGAAYEQYF. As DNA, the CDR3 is TGTGCCAGCAGCTTGACAGGGGCGGCCTACGAGCAGTACTTC.

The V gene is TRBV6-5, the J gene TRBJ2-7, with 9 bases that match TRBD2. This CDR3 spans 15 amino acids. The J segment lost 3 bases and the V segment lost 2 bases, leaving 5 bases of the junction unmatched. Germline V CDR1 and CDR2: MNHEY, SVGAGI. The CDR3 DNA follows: TGTGCCAGCAGTTACCTAGCGGGACTAGGCTACGAGCAGTACTTC. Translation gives CASSYLAGLGYEQYF.

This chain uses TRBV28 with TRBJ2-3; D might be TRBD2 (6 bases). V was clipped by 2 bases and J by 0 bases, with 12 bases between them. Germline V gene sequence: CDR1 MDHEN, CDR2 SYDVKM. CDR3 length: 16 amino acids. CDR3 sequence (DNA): TGTGCCAGCAGTTTAAGGTTAAGCGGGAGCACAGATACGCAGTATTTT. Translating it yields CASSLRLSGSTDTQYF.

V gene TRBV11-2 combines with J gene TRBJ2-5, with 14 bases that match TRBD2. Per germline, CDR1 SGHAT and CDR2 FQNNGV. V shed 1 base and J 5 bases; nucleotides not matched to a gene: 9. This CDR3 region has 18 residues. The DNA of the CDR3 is TGTGCCAGCAGCTTAGGAGGGACTAGCGGGAGTTGGTGGGAGACCCAGTACTTC. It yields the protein CASSLGGTSGSWWETQYF.

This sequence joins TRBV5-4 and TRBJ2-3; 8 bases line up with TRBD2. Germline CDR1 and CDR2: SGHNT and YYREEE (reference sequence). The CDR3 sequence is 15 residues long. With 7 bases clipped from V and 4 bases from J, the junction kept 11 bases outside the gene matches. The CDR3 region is CASGRSGSPPDTQYF. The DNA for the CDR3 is TGTGCCAGCGGCCGAAGCGGGAGTCCCCCAGATACGCAGTATTTT. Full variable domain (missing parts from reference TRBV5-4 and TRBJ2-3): ETGVTQSPTHLIKTRGQQVTLRCSSQSGHNTVSWYQQALGQGPQFIFQYYREEENGRGNFPPRFSGLQFPNYSSELNVNALELDDSALYLCASGRSGSPPDTQYFGPGTRLTVL.

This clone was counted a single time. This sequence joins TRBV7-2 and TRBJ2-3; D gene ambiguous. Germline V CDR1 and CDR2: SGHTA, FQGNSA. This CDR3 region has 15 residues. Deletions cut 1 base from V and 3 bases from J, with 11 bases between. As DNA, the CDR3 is TGTGCCAGCAGCTTAGTTGAGGCGATGACAGATACGCAGTATTTT. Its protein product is CASSLVEAMTDTQYF.

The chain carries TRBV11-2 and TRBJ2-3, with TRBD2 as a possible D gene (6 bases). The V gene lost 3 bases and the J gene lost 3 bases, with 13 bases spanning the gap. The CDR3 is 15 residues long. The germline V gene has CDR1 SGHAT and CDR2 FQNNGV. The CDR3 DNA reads TGTGCCAGCAGCTTTCCCGGCCGGGGGACAGATACGCAGTATTTT. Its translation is CASSFPGRGTDTQYF. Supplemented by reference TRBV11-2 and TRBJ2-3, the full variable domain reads EAGVAQSPRYKIIEKRQSVAFWCNPISGHATLYWYQQILGQGPKLLIQFQNNGVVDDSQLPKDRFSAERLKGVDSTLKIQPAKLEDSAVYLCASSFPGRGTDTQYFGPGTRLTVL.

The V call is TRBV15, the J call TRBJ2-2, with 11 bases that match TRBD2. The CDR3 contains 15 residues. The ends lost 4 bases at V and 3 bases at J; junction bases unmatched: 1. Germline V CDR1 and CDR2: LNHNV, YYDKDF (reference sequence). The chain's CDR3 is CATSTSGRYTGELFF. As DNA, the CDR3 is TGTGCCACCAGCACTAGCGGGAGGTACACCGGGGAGCTGTTTTTT.

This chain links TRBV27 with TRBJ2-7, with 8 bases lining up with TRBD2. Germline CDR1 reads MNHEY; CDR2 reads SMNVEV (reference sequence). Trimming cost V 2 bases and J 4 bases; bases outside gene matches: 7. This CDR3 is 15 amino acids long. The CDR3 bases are TGTGCCAGCAGTTTAACGGGAGGGCCGATATACGAGCAGTACTTC. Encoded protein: CASSLTGGPIYEQYF.